The rows below give T cell receptor beta chains drawn from one sample of a study of T cells after yellow fever vaccination. Each CDR3 protein gets one entry after TCRdb re-called the 5' RACE reads with MiXCR. The table lists 510,000 or so distinct CDR3 sequences, about 19% of them singletons, with 13% to 15% in the top ten. The source material was PBMCs, sampled 15 days after the yellow fever booster vaccination. The receptors come from a young man who received the YFV17D yellow fever vaccine. CDR3s include the opening cysteine and the closing phenylalanine or tryptophan. The D gene is left open where the match is weak. Rows may omit the clone size; those that give it use once, few, many or a size class.

clone size	V gene	D gene	J gene	CDR3 DNA	CDR3 protein
-	TRBV19	-	TRBJ2-4	TGTGCCAGTAGTATAGCGGCAGGGAGAAACATTCAGTACTTC	CASSIAAGRNIQYF
few	TRBV12-3/TRBV12-4	-	TRBJ1-5	TGTGCCAGCAGTTTGGCTCGGAGACAGCCCCAGCATTTT	CASSLARRQPQHF
-	TRBV20-1	TRBD1	TRBJ2-7	TGCAGTTACTCAGGGGGCCGTTACGAGCAGTACTTC	CSYSGGRYEQYF
-	TRBV3-1	TRBD2	TRBJ2-3	TGTGCCAGCAGCCAAGCCGGGACTAGCGGCACCGGGACGCAGTATTTT	CASSQAGTSGTGTQYF
-	TRBV29-1	-	TRBJ2-6	TGCAGCGTTGAAGAGGATCCTCTCTCTGGGGCCAACGTCCTGACTTTC	CSVEEDPLSGANVLTF
few	TRBV7-2	-	TRBJ2-7	TGTGCCAGCAGCTTAGTGGGTGGCAGGCCCAACTACGAGCAGTACTTC	CASSLVGGRPNYEQYF
few	TRBV6-1	-	TRBJ2-7	TGTGCCAGCAGACAACTCTCGCAGCCTACGGTGCAGTACTTC	CASRQLSQPTVQYF
few	TRBV29-1	TRBD2	TRBJ2-2	TGCAGCGTCCACGCCTTAGCGGGAGTGGGGAGGACCGGGGAGCTGTTTTTT	CSVHALAGVGRTGELFF
few	TRBV6-2/TRBV6-3	-	TRBJ1-1	TGTGCCAGCAGTTACTCGATTAGGTTCGCTGAAGCTTTCTTT	CASSYSIRFAEAFF
few	TRBV20-1	-	TRBJ2-7	TGCAGTGCAATTGGAGGGGGCGGGCCCTACGAGCAGTACTTC	CSAIGGGGPYEQYF
-	TRBV5-1	TRBD1	TRBJ1-2	TGCGCCAGCAGCCTTGACAGGGGAGGCTACACCTTC	CASSLDRGGYTF
few	TRBV24-1	TRBD1	TRBJ2-2	TGTGCCACCAGGACAGGGCACACCGGGGAGCTGTTTTTT	CATRTGHTGELFF
-	TRBV10-3	-	TRBJ2-3	TGTGCCATTGGGACTAGCACAGATACGCAGTATTTT	CAIGTSTDTQYF
-	TRBV28	TRBD2	TRBJ2-1	TGTGCCCATACCACGGCTAGCGGGGGGTACAATGAGCAGTTCTTC	CAHTTASGGYNEQFF
few	TRBV12-3/TRBV12-4	-	TRBJ2-2	TGTGCCAGCAGCCCCGCCGGATATACCGGGGAGCTGTTTTTT	CASSPAGYTGELFF
-	TRBV7-2	-	TRBJ1-2	TGTGCCAGCAGCCAATCTCACCAGGGCGGCTACACCTTC	CASSQSHQGGYTF
-	TRBV2	TRBD1	TRBJ1-2	TGTGCCAGCAGTGAATCATCAGGGGGCTATTCTGGCTACACCTTC	CASSESSGGYSGYTF
-	TRBV6-5	TRBD2	TRBJ2-7	TGTGCCAGCAGTTACTCGATCGGGACTACGAGGGAGCAGTACTTC	CASSYSIGTTREQYF
few	TRBV7-6	-	TRBJ2-5	TGTGCCAGCAGGGATTGGGGAGGAAAAGAGACCCAGTACTTC	CASRDWGGKETQYF
few	TRBV4-3	-	TRBJ2-3	TGCGCCAGCAGCCAAGGAGCCCGCGGGCGGGTTACAGATACGCAGTATTTT	CASSQGARGRVTDTQYF
-	TRBV7-6	TRBD1	TRBJ2-5	TGTGCCAGCAGCCGACAGGGGGCGGTTGAGACCCAGTACTTC	CASSRQGAVETQYF
-	TRBV11-2	-	TRBJ1-1	TGTGCCAGCAGCTTCGGACTTCCACGGGCTTTCTTT	CASSFGLPRAFF
-	TRBV5-1	-	TRBJ2-4	TGCGCCAGCAGCTTGGGAGGGGGACCTCTTGACATTCAGTACTTC	CASSLGGGPLDIQYF
few	TRBV20-1	-	TRBJ2-7	TGCAGTGCCAATCTAGGGCCTTTGGAGCAGTACTTC	CSANLGPLEQYF
few	TRBV24-1	TRBD1	TRBJ2-3	TGTGCCACCGGGGGACAGACAGATACGCAGTATTTT	CATGGQTDTQYF
-	TRBV20-1	-	TRBJ1-5	TGCAGTGCTAGACCCGGGTCCTCGAGGGGTCAGCCCCAGCATTTT	CSARPGSSRGQPQHF
-	TRBV5-1	-	TRBJ2-5	TGCGCCAGCAGCTTGGAGTACCCCGAGACCCAGTACTTC	CASSLEYPETQYF
-	TRBV6-5	-	TRBJ2-7	TGTGCCAGCAGTTACTCGAGACTGGCCTCCGAGCAGTACTTC	CASSYSRLASEQYF